The sample holds a few counts of the clone carrying this T cell receptor beta chain. Its cognate antigen is unknown. One entry per CDR3 protein, called by TCRdb with MiXCR from the reads. The sample has about 830,000 distinct CDR3 sequences; around a third are singletons. The sample comes from a study of T cell repertoires in cytomegalovirus infection. Across the study: Newly reported HLA-C-restricted and thoroughly characterized HLA-B-restricted CMV epitopes were employed. Both a matching HLA type and CMV infection were indicated by public TCR beta signatures. Study-level findings and limits: Summed frequency of public TCR beta families distinguished CMV carriers with the relevant HLA.

Germline V gene data show CDR1 as SGHVS and CDR2 as FNYEAQ. With 5 bases removed from V and 7 bases from J, the gap between germline ends came to 17 bases. The CDR3 is made up of 14 amino acids. The chain joins TRBV7-6 to TRBJ1-2; D may be TRBD1 (6 bases). This clonotype was obtained from a human donor in good health (CMV status not recorded). Some clones in this sample may be carry-over from other donors' samples. Sequences were derived from cultured CD8+ T cells from PBMCs, sampled from culture after CMV antigen stimulation. This CDR3 is CASSLPRGDRGYTF. The CDR3 nucleotides are TGTGCCAGCAGCCTCCCGAGGGGGGATCGTGGCTACACCTTC.